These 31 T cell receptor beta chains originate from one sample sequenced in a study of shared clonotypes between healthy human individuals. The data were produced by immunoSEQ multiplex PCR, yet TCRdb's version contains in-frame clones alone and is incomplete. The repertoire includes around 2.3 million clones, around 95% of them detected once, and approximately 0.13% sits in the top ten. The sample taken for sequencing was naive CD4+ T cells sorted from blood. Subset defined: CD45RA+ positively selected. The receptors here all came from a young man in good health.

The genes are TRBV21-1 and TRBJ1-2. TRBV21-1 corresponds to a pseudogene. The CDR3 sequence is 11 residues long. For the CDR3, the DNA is TGTGCCAGCAGCACTAACTATGGCTACACCTTC. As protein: CASSTNYGYTF.

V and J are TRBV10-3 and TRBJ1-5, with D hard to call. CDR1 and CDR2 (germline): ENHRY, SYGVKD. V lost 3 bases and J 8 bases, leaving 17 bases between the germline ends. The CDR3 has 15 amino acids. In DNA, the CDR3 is TGTGCCATCAGTGATGAGGGTCAGGCCCATGAGCCCCAGCATTTT. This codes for CAISDEGQAHEPQHF.

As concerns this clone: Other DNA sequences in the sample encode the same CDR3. CDR3 loop: CASSLASDYGYTF. As DNA, the CDR3 is TGCGCCAGCAGCTTGGCCAGCGATTATGGCTACACCTTC. The chain employs TRBV5-1 and TRBJ1-2, with D unresolved. Trimming stripped 0 bases from V and 5 bases from J, with 8 bases between. CDR1 is SGHRS and CDR2 is YFSETQ in the germline V gene. This CDR3 contains 13 residues. Together with reference TRBV5-1 and TRBJ1-2, the CDR3 gives the full variable domain: KAGVTQTPRYLIKTRGQQVTLSCSPISGHRSVSWYQQTPGQGLQFLFEYFSETQRNKGNFPGRFSGRQFSNSRSEMNVSTLELGDSALYLCASSLASDYGYTFGSGTRLTVV.

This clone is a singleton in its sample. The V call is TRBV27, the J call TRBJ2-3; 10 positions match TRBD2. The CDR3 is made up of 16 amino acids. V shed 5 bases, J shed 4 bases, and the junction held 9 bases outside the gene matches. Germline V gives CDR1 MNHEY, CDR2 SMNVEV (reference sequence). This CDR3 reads CASSPASGSVPDTQYF. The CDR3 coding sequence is TGTGCCAGCAGTCCGGCTAGCGGGAGCGTCCCAGATACGCAGTATTTT.

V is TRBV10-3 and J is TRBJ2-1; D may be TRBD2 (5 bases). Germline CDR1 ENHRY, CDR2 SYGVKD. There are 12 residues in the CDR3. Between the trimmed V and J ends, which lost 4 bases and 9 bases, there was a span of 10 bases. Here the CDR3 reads CAISGGIGEQFF. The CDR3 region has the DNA TGTGCCATCAGTGGAGGGATCGGTGAGCAGTTCTTC.

CDR3 in DNA: TGTGCCAGCAGCAGATTAGCGGCTAGCACAGATACGCAGTATTTT. As protein: CASSRLAASTDTQYF. The rearrangement joins TRBV25-1 to TRBJ2-3; maybe TRBD2 (6 bases). Germline assignment: CDR1 MGHDK and CDR2 SYGVNS. CDR3 length: 15 amino acids. The V and J ends lost 6 bases and 0 bases respectively, with 13 bases between them.

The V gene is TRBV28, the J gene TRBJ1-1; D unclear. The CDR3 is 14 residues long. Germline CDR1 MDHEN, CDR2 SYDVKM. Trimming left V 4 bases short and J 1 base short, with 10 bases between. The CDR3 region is CASSSPAQNTEAFF. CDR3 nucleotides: TGTGCCAGCAGTTCCCCCGCACAGAACACTGAAGCTTTCTTT.

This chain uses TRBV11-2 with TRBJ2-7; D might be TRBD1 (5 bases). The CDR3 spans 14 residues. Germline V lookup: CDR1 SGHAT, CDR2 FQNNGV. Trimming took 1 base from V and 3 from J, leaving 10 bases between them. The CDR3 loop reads CASSLVGQGYEQYF. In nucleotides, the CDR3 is TGTGCCAGCAGCTTAGTAGGACAAGGCTACGAGCAGTACTTC.

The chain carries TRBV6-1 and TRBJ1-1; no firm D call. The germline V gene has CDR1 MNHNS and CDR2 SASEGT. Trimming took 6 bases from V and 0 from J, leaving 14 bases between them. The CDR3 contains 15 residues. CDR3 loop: CASRGFGTVNTEAFF. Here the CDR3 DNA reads TGTGCCAGCAGGGGTTTTGGCACGGTGAACACTGAAGCTTTCTTT.

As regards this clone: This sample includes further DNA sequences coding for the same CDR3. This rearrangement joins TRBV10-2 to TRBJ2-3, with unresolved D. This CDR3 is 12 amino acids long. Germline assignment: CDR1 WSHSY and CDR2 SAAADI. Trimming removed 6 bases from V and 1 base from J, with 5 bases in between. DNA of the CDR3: TGCGCCAGCAGCGGAGGCACAGATACGCAGTATTTT. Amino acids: CASSGGTDTQYF.

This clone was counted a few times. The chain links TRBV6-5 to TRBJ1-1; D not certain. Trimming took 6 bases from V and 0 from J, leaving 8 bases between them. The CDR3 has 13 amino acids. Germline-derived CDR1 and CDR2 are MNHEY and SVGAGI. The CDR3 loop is CASSSVLNTEAFF. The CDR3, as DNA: TGTGCCAGCAGCTCGGTGCTGAACACTGAAGCTTTCTTT.

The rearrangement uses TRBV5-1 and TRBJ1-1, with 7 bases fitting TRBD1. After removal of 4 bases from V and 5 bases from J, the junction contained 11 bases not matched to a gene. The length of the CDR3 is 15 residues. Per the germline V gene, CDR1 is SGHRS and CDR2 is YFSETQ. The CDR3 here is CASSRNRQGGTEAFF. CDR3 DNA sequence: TGCGCCAGCAGCCGAAACAGACAGGGAGGAACTGAAGCTTTCTTT.

CDR3 in amino acids: CASSTRSDSGEKLFF. DNA of the CDR3: TGCGCCAGCAGCACTCGTTCGGACTCGGGCGAAAAACTGTTTTTT. The chain has TRBV5-1 and TRBJ1-4, with D unclear. Trimming pared 4 bases from V and 8 bases from J, leaving 18 bases between. The CDR3 totals 15 residues. The V gene's germline CDR1 is SGHRS and CDR2 YFSETQ.

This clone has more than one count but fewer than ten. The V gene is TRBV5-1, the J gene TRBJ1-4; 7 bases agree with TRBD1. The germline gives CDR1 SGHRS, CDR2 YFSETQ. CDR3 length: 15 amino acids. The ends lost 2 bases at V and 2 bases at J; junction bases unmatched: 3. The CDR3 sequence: CASSFGTVTNEKLFF. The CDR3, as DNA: TGCGCCAGCAGCTTCGGGACAGTCACTAATGAAAAACTGTTTTTT. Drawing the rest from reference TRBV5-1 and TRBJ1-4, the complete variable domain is KAGVTQTPRYLIKTRGQQVTLSCSPISGHRSVSWYQQTPGQGLQFLFEYFSETQRNKGNFPGRFSGRQFSNSRSEMNVSTLELGDSALYLCASSFGTVTNEKLFFGSGTQLSVL.

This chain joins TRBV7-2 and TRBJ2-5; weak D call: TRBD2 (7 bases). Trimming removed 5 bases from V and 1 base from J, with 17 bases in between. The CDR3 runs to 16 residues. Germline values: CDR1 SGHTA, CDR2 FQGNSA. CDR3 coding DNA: TGTGCCAGCAGCCCACGGGGGGCGGGGTTCCAAGAGACCCAGTACTTC. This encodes CASSPRGAGFQETQYF. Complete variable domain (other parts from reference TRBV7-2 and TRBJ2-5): GAGVSQSPSNKVTEKGKDVELRCDPISGHTALYWYRQSLGQGLEFLIYFQGNSAPDKSGLPSDRFSAERTGGSVSTLTIQRTQQEDSAVYLCASSPRGAGFQETQYFGPGTRLLVL.

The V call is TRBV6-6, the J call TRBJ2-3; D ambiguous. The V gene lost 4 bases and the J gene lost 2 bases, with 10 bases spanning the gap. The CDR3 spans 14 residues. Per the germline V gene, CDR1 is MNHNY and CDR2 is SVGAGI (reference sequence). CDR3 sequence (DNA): TGTGCCAGCAGTTTAGGAACATCCACAGATACGCAGTATTTT. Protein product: CASSLGTSTDTQYF.

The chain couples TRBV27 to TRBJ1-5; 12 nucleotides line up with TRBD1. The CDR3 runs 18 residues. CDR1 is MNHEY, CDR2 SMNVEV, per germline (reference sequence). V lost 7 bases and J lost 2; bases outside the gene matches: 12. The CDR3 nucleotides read TGTGCCAGCAAAAGGACGGGACAGGGGGCTGGTGGCAATCAGCCCCAGCATTTT. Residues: CASKRTGQGAGGNQPQHF.

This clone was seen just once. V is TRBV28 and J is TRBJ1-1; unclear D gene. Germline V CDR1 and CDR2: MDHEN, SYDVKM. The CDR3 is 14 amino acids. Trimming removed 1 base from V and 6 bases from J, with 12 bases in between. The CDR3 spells CASSLSRRIAEAFF. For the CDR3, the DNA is TGTGCCAGCAGTTTATCAAGGCGGATCGCTGAAGCTTTCTTT.

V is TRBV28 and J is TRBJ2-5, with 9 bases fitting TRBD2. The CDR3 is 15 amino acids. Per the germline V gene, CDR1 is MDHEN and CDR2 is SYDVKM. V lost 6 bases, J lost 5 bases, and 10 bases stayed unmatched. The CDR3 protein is CASRGSASGAETQYF. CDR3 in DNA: TGTGCCAGCAGGGGTTCGGCTAGCGGGGCGGAGACCCAGTACTTC.

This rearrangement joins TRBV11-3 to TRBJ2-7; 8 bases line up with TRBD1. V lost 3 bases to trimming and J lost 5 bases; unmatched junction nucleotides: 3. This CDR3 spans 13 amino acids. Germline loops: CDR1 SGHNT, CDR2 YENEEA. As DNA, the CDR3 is TGTGCCAGCAGCTTTTCAGGGGGCGACGAGCAGTACTTC. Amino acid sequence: CASSFSGGDEQYF. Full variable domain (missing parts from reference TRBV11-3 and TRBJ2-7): EAGVVQSPRYKIIEKKQPVAFWCNPISGHNTLYWYLQNLGQGPELLIRYENEEAVDDSQLPKDRFSAERLKGVDSTLKIQPAELGDSAVYLCASSFSGGDEQYFGPGTRLTVT.

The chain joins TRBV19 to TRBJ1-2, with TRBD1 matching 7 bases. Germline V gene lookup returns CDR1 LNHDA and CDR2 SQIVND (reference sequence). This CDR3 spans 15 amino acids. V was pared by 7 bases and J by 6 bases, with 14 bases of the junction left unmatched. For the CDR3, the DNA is TGTGCCAGTAAGACGACAGGGCAAGGAAGACATGGCTACACCTTC. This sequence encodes CASKTTGQGRHGYTF.

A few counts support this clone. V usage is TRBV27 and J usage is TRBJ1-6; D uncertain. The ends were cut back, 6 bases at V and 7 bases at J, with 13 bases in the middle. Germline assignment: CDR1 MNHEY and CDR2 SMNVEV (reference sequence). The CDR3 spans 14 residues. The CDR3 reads CASSLDSGNSPLHF. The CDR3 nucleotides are TGTGCCAGCAGCCTTGACTCTGGCAATTCACCCCTCCACTTT.

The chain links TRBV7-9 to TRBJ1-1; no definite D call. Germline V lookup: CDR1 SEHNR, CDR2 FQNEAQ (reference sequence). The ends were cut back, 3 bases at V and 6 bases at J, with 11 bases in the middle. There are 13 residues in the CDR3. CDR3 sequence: CASSLDLGAEAFF. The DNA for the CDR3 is TGTGCCAGCAGCTTGGACCTCGGGGCTGAAGCTTTCTTT.

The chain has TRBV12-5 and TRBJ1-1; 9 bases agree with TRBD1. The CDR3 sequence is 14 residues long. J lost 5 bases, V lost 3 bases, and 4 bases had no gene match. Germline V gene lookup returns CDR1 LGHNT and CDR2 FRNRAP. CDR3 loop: CASGLQGAETEAFF. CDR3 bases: TGTGCTAGTGGTTTACAGGGGGCAGAGACTGAAGCTTTCTTT.

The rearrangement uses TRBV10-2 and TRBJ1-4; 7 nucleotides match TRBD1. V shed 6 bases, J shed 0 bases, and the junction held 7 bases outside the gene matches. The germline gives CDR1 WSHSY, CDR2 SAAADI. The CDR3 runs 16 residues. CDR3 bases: TGCGCCAGCAGCCGACAGGGCCCCCCAACTAATGAAAAACTGTTTTTT. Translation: CASSRQGPPTNEKLFF.

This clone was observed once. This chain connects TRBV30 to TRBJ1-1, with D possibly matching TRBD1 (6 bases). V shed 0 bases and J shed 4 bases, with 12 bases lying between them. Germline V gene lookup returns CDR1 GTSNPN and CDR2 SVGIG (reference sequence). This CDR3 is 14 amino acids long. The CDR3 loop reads CAWSVTGTGTEAFF. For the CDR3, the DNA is TGTGCCTGGAGTGTAACAGGGACGGGCACTGAAGCTTTCTTT.

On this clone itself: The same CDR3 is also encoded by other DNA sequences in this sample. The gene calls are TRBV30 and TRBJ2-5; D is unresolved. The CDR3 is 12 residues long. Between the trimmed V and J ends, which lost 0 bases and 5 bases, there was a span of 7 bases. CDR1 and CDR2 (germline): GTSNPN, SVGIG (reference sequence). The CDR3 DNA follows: TGTGCCTGGAGTGTATCGGGTGAGACCCAGTACTTC. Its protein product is CAWSVSGETQYF.

CDR3 DNA: TGCGCCAGCAGCGGCCTAGGGACCTACAATGAGCAGTTCTTC. Translated, it gives CASSGLGTYNEQFF. The gene calls are TRBV5-1 and TRBJ2-1, with no clear D. The CDR3 covers 14 residues. CDR1 is SGHRS, CDR2 YFSETQ, per germline. V was pared by 4 bases and J by 2 bases, with 10 bases between.

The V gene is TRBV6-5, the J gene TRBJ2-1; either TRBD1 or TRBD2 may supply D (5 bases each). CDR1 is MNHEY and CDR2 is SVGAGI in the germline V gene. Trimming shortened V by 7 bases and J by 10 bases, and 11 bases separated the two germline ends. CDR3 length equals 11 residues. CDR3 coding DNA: TGTGCCAGCACTAGGTGGGGGGAGCAGTTCTTC. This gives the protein CASTRWGEQFF.

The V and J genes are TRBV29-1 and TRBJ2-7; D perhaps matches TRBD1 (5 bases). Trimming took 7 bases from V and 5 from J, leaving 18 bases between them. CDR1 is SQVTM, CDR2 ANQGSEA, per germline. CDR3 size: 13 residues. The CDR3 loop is CSARQTNFDEQYF. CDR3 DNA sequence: TGCAGCGCGAGACAGACAAATTTTGACGAGCAGTACTTC.

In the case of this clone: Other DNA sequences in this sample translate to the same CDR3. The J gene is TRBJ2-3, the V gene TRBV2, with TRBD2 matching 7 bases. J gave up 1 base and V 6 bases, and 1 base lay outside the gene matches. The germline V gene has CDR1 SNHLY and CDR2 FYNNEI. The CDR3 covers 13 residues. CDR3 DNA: TGTGCCAGCAGGAGCGGGGGCACAGATACGCAGTATTTT. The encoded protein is CASRSGGTDTQYF.